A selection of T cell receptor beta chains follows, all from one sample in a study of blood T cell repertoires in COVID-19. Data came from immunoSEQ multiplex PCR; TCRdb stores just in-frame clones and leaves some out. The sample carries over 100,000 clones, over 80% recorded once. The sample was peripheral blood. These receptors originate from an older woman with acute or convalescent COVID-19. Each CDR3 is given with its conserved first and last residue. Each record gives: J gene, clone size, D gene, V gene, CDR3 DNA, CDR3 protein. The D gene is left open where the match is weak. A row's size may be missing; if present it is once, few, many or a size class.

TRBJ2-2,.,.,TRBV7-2,TGTGCCAGCAGCTGGGGCGTAACCGGGGAGCTGTTTTTT,CASSWGVTGELFF
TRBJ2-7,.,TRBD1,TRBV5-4,TGTGCCAGCAGCTTGTACGGGACAGGGGGCTACGAGCAGTACTTC,CASSLYGTGGYEQYF
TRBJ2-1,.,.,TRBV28,TGTGCCAGCAGCGAGCGGTCCAGGTGGGCAAATGAGCAGTTCTTC,CASSERSRWANEQFF
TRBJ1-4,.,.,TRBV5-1,TGCGCCAGCAGCCCTGTGGGAGGGTCTGATGAAAAACTGTTTTTT,CASSPVGGSDEKLFF
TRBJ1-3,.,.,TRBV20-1,TGCAGTGCTAGTCCTCCTAACTCTGGAAACACCATATATTTT,CSASPPNSGNTIYF
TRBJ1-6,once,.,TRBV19,TGTGCCAGTAGTATAAAGCGGAATTCACCCCTCCACTTT,CASSIKRNSPLHF
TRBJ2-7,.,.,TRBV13,TGTGCCAGCAGCCTCAACAGGGATTCCACCTACGAGCAGTACTTC,CASSLNRDSTYEQYF
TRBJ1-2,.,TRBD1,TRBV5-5,TGTGCCAGCAGCCCGGACAGGGGGGTCTATGGCTACACCTTC,CASSPDRGVYGYTF
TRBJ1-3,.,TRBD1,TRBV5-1,TGCGCCAGCAGCAACAACGGACAGGCCTCTGGAAACACCATATATTTT,CASSNNGQASGNTIYF
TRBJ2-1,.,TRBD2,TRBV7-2,TGTGCCAGCAGCTTGGGACTAGCTTACAATGAGCAGTTCTTC,CASSLGLAYNEQFF
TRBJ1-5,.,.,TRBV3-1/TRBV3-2,TGTGCCAGCAGCCAAGATGTAAGCAATCAGCCCCAGCATTTT,CASSQDVSNQPQHF
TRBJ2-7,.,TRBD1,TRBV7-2,TGTGCCAGCAGCCGGGGGACAGGGCCCTACGAGCAGTACTTC,CASSRGTGPYEQYF
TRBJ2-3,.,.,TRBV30,TGTGCCTGGAAAAGGGTAGCGGGCACAGATACGCAGTATTTT,CAWKRVAGTDTQYF
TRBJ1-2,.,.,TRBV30,TGTGCCTGGAAGCGGGGGGGCTACTATGGCTACACCTTC,CAWKRGGYYGYTF
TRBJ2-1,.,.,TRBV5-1,TGCGCCAGCAGCTTAACTAGCTATGCTGACAATGAGCAGTTCTTC,CASSLTSYADNEQFF
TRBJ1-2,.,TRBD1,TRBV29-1,TGCAGCGTTCCGACAGGGGGGCATGGCTACACCTTC,CSVPTGGHGYTF
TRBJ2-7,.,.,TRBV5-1,TGCGCCAGCAGCGACACAAATTCCTACGAGCAGTACTTC,CASSDTNSYEQYF
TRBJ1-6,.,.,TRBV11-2,TGTGCCAGCAGCTTAGTTGCTATTAATTCACCCCTCCACTTT,CASSLVAINSPLHF
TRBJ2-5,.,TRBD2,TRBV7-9,TGTGCCAGCAGCTTAGGAGCGGGAGGGCTCTGGGGAGAGACCCAGTACTTC,CASSLGAGGLWGETQYF
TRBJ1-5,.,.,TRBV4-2,TGTGCCAGCAGCCAAGAATGGCTTAGCAATCAGCCCCAGCATTTT,CASSQEWLSNQPQHF
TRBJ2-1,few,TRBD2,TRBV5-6,TGTGCCAGCAGCTCGGATACGGGACTAGCGGTGTACAATGAGCAGTTCTTC,CASSSDTGLAVYNEQFF
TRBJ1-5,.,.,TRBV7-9,TGTGCCAGCAGCCCTCAGGGGCTTAGCAATCAGCCCCAGCATTTT,CASSPQGLSNQPQHF
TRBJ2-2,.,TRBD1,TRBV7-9,TGTGCCAGCAGCGTCAACAGGGGAGTGGGGACCGGGGAGCTGTTTTTT,CASSVNRGVGTGELFF
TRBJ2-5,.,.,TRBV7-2,TGTGCCAGCAGGCATGGACTGGGATGGGTCCAAGAGACCCAGTACTTC,CASRHGLGWVQETQYF
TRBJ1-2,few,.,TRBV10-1,TGCGCCAGCAGTGAGGCGCGGGGCTCGGTTCGGGGCTACACCTTC,CASSEARGSVRGYTF
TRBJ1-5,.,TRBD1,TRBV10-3,TGTGCCATCAGTGGCCAGGGGGCTGGGGAGCCCCAGCATTTT,CAISGQGAGEPQHF
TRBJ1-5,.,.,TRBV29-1,TGCAGCGTTCTACTCGGGGGGGGTAACAATCAGCCCCAGCATTTT,CSVLLGGGNNQPQHF
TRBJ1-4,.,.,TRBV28,TGTGCCAGCAGTTTAACACAGTTTAATGAAAAACTGTTTTTT,CASSLTQFNEKLFF
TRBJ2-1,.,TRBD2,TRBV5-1,TGCGCCAGCAGCACCAGCGGGAGGTTCGATGAGCAGTTCTTC,CASSTSGRFDEQFF
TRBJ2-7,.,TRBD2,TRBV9,TGTGCCAGCAGCGAGGGACTAGCGGGCTCCTACGAGCAGTACTTC,CASSEGLAGSYEQYF
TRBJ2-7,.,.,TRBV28,TGTGCCACCCACGTCCCCCCTAGCGAGCAGTACTTC,CATHVPPSEQYF
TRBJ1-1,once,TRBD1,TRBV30,TGTGCCTGGAACAGGGGGCGCGTGGAATTTGAAGCTTTCTTT,CAWNRGRVEFEAFF
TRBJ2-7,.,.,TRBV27,TGTGCCAGCAGTTTAAATCGGGGATCCGAGCAGTACTTC,CASSLNRGSEQYF
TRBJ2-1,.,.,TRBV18,TGTGCCAGCTCCGTCTACAATGAGCAGTTCTTC,CASSVYNEQFF
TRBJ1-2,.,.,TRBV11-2,TGTGCCAGCAGCCCGGGGGGGAACTATGGCTACACCTTC,CASSPGGNYGYTF
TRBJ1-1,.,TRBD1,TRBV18,TGTGCCAGCTCACCGACAAGGACAGGGCCACTGAACACTGAAGCTTTCTTT,CASSPTRTGPLNTEAFF
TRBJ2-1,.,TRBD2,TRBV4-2,TGTGCCAGCAGACCGACGTCGACTAGCACGAGGAATGAGCAGTTCTTC,CASRPTSTSTRNEQFF
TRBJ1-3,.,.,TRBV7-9,TGTGCCAGCTCCCCCAGGGGACACTCTGGAAACACCATATATTTT,CASSPRGHSGNTIYF
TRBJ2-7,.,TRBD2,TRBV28,TGTGCCAGCAGTCCTCCAGCTAGCGGGAGAGGCTACGAGCAGTACTTC,CASSPPASGRGYEQYF
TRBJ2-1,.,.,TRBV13,TGTGCCAGCAGCTTGGCGGGTTCAGAGTACAATGAGCAGTTCTTC,CASSLAGSEYNEQFF
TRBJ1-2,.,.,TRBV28,TGTGCCAGCAGATATTTTAGGGGTGGCGGCTACACCTTC,CASRYFRGGGYTF
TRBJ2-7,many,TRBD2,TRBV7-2,TGTGCCAGCAGCTTAAGGAGCGGGATAACGTACGAGCAGTACTTC,CASSLRSGITYEQYF
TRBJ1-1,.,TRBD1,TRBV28,TGTGCCAGCAGTTCCCCGGACAGGGGGCGCCCAGAAGCTTTCTTT,CASSSPDRGRPEAFF
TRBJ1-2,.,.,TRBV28,TGTGCCAGCATAGGCCAGGGGAACGGGTATTTTTTTGGCTACACCTTC,CASIGQGNGYFFGYTF
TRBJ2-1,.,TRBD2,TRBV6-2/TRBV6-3,TGTGCCAGCAGTTTCGGAACTAGCGGGCGCTACAATGAGCAGTTCTTC,CASSFGTSGRYNEQFF
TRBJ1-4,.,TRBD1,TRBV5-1,TGCGCCAGCAGCTTGAGTAGGGGGCCTCCTAATGAAAAACTGTTTTTT,CASSLSRGPPNEKLFF
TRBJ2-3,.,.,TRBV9,TGTGCCAGCAGCGTAGCAGGGGATGGGACAGATACGCAGTATTTT,CASSVAGDGTDTQYF
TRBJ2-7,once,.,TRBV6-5,TGTGCCAGCAGACAGGGAGGGGATCCCTACGAGCAGTACTTC,CASRQGGDPYEQYF